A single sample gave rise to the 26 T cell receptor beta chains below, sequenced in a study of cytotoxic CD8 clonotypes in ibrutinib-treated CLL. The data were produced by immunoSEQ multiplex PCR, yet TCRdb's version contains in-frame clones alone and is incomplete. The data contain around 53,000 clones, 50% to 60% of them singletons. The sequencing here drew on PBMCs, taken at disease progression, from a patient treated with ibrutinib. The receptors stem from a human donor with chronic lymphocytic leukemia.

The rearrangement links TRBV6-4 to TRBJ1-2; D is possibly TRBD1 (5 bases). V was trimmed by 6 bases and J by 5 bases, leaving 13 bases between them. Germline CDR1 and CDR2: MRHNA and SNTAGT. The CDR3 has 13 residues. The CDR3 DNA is TGTGCCAGCAGAGTGACAGAGCGATATGGCTACACCTTC. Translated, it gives CASRVTERYGYTF.

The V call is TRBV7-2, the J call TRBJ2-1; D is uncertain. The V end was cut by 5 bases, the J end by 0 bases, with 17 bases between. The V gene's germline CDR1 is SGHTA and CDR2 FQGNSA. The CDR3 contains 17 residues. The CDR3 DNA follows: TGTGCCAGCAGCCCTGGGTGGCAAGGCAGCTCCTACAATGAGCAGTTCTTC. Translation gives CASSPGWQGSSYNEQFF.

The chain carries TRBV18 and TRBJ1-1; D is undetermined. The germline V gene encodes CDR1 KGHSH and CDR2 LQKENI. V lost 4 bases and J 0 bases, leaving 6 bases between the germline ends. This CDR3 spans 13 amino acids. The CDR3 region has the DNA TGTGCCAGCTCACAGGAGGTGAACACTGAAGCTTTCTTT. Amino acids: CASSQEVNTEAFF.

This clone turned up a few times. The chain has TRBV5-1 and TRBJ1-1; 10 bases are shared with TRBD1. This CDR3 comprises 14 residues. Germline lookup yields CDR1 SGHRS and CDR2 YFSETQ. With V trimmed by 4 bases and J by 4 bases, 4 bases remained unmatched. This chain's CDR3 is CASSKDRGTTEAFF. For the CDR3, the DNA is TGCGCCAGCAGCAAGGACAGGGGGACCACTGAAGCTTTCTTT.

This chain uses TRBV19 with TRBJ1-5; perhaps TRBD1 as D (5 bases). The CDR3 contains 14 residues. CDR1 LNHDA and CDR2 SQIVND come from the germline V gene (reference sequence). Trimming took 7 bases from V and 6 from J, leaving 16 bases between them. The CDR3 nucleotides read TGTGCCAGTACTCCCGGGACGTGGAGTCAGCCCCAGCATTTT. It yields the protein CASTPGTWSQPQHF.

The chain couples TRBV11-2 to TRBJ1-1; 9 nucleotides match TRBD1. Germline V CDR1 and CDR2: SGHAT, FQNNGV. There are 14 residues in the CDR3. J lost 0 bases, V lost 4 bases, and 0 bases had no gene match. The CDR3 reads CASSWDRVNTEAFF. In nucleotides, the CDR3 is TGTGCCAGCAGCTGGGACAGGGTGAACACTGAAGCTTTCTTT.

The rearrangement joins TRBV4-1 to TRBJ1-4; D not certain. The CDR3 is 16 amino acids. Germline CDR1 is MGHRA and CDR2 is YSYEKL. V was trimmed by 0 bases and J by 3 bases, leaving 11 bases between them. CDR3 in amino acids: CASSQDRGPSNEKLFF. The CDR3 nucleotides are TGCGCCAGCAGCCAAGATCGAGGGCCCTCTAATGAAAAACTGTTTTTT.

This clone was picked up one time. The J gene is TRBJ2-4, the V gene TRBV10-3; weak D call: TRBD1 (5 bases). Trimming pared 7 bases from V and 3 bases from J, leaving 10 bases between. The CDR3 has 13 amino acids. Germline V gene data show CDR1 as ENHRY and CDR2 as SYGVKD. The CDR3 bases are TGTGCCATCAAGGACACAAACAAAAACATTCAGTACTTC. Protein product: CAIKDTNKNIQYF.

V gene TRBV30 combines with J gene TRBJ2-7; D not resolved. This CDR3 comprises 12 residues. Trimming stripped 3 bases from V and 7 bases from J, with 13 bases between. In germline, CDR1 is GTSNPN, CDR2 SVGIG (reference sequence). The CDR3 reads CAWSVATEEQYF. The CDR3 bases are TGTGCCTGGAGCGTCGCGACGGAGGAGCAGTACTTC.

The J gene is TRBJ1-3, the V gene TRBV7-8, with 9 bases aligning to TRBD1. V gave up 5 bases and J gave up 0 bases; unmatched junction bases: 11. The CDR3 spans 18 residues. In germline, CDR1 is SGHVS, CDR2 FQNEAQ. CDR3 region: CASSLRTGEFLSGNTIYF. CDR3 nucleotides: TGTGCCAGCAGCCTACGGACAGGGGAGTTTCTCTCTGGAAACACCATATATTTT.

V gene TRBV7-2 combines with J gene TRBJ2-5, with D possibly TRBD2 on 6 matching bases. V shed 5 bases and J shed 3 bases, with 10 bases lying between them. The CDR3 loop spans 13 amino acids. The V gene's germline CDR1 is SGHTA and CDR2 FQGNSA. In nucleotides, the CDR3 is TGTGCCAGCAGCCGCGGCGGGGAAGAGACCCAGTACTTC. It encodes CASSRGGEETQYF.

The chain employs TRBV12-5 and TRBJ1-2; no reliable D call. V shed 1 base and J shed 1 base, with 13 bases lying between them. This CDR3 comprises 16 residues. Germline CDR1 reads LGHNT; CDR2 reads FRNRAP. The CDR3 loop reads CASGLGGLMGNYGYTF. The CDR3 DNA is TGTGCTAGTGGTTTGGGAGGACTGATGGGTAACTATGGCTACACCTTC.

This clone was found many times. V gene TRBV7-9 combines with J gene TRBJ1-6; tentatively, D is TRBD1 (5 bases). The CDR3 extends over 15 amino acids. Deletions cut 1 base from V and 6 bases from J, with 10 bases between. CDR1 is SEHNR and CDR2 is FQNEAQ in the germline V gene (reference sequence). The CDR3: CASSLVGTLNSPLHF. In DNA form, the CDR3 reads TGTGCCAGCAGCTTAGTGGGGACCCTTAATTCACCCCTCCACTTT.

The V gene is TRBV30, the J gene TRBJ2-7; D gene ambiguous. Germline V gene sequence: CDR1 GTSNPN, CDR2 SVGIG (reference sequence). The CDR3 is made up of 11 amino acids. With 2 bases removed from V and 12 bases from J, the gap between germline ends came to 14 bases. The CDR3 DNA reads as TGTGCCTGGAGTCAAAGGGATCCAGTGTACTTC. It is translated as CAWSQRDPVYF.

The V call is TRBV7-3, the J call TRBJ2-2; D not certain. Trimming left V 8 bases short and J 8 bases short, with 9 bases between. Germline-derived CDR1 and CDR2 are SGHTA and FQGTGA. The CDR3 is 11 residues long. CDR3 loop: CASGQTGELFF. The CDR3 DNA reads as TGTGCCAGCGGGCAGACGGGGGAGCTGTTTTTT.

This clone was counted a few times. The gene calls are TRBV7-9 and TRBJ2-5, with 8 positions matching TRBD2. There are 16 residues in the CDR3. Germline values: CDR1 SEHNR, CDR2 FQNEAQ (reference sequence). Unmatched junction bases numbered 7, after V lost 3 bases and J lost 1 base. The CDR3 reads CASSFGTGGPQETQYF. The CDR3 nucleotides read TGTGCCAGCAGCTTCGGGACGGGAGGGCCCCAAGAGACCCAGTACTTC.

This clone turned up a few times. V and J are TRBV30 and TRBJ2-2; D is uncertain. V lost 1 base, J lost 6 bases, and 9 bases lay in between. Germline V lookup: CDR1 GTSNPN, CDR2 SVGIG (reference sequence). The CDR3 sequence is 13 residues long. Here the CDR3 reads CAWSERLSGELFF. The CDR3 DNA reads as TGTGCCTGGAGTGAGCGTCTTTCCGGGGAGCTGTTTTTT.

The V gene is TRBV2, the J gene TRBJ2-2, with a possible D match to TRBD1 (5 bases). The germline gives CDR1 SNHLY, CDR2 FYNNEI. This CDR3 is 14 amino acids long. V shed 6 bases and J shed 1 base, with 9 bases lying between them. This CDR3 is CASRSQGNTGELFF. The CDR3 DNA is TGTGCCAGCAGAAGCCAGGGGAACACCGGGGAGCTGTTTTTT.

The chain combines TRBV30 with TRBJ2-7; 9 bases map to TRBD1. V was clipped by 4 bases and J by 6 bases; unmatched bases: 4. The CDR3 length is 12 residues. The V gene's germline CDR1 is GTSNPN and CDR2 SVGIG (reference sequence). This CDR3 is CAWTGTGTEQYF. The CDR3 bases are TGTGCCTGGACTGGGACAGGGACCGAGCAGTACTTC.

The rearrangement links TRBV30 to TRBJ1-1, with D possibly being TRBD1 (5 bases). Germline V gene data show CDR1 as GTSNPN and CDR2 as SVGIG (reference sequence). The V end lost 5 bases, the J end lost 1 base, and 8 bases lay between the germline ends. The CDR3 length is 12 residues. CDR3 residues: CAWDTGNTEAFF. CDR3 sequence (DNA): TGTGCCTGGGATACAGGGAACACTGAAGCTTTCTTT.

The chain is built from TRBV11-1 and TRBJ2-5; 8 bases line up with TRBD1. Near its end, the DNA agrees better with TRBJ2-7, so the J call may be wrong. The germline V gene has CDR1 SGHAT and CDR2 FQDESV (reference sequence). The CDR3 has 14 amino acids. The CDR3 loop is CASSLGTGSYEQYF. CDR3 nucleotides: TGTGCCAGCAGCTTAGGGACAGGGTCTTACGAGCAGTACTTC.

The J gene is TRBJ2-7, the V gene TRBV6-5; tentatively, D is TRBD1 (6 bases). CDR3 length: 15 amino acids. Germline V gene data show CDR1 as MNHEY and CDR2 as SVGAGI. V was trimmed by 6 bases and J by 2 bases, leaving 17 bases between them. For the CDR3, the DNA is TGTGCCAGCAGCCGAACAGGGATCCTAACCTACGAGCAGTACTTC. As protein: CASSRTGILTYEQYF.

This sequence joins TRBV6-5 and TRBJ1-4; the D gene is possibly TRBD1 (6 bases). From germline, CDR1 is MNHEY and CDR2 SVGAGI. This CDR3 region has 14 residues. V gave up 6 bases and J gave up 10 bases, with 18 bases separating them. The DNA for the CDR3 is TGTGCCAGCAGCTACAGGGCATCCCGGGGAAAACTGTTTTTT. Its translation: CASSYRASRGKLFF.

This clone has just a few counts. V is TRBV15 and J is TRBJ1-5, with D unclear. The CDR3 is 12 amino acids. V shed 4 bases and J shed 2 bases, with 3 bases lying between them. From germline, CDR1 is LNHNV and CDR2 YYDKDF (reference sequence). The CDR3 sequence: CATSTRNQPQHF. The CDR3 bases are TGTGCCACCAGCACGCGCAATCAGCCCCAGCATTTT.

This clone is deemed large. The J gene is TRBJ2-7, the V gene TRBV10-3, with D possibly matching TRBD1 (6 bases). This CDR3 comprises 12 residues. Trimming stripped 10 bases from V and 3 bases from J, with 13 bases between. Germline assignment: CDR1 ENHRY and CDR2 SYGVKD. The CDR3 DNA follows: TGTGCCACCTGGGACACCGACTACGAGCAGTACTTC. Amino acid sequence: CATWDTDYEQYF.

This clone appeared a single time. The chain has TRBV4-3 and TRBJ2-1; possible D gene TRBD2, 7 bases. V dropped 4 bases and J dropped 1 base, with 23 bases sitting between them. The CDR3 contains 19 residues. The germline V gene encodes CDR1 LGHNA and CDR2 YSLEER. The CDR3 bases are TGCGCCAGCAGCCCCCGGGGGGCAGCGAGCGGGACTTCCTACAATGAGCAGTTCTTC. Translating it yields CASSPRGAASGTSYNEQFF.